The clone carrying this TCR beta chain was seen a single time. This sample stems from a study of T cell responses to AZD1222 COVID-19 vaccine. Method: immunoSEQ multiplex PCR; TCRdb's copy keeps in-frame clones and lacks some. This sample has around 70,000 clones, with 70% to 90% found just once. In germline, CDR1 is LGHDT, CDR2 YNNKEL (reference sequence). The CDR3 contains 14 residues. Trimming removed 4 bases at V and 0 bases at J, with 10 bases between. This sequence joins TRBV3-1 (or the pseudogene TRBV3-2) and TRBJ2-7; weak D call: TRBD1 (6 bases). The clonotype comes from an adult in good health. This material consisted of peripheral blood, taken on day 0 of AZD1222 vaccination. As DNA, the CDR3 is TGTGCCAGCAGCCTCGACAGGTACTCCTACGAGCAGTACTTC. Protein product: CASSLDRYSYEQYF.